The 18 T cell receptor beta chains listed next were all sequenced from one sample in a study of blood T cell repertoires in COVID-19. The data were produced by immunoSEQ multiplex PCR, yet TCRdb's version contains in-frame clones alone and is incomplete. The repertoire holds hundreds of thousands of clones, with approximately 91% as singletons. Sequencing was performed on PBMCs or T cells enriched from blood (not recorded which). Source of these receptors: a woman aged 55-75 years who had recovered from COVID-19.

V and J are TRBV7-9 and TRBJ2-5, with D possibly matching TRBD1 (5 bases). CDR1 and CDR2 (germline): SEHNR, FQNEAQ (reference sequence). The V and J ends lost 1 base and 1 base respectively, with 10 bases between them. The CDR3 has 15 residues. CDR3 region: CASSLGTGPQETQYF. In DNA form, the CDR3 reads TGTGCCAGCAGCTTAGGTACAGGACCCCAAGAGACCCAGTACTTC.

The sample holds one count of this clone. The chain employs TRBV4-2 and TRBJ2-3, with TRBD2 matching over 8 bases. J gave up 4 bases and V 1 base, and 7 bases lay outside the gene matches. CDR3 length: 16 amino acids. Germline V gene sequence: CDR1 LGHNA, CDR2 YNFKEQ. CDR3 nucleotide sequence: TGTGCCAGCAGCCAAGTAGCGGGGTTTCAAGCAGATACGCAGTATTTT. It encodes CASSQVAGFQADTQYF.

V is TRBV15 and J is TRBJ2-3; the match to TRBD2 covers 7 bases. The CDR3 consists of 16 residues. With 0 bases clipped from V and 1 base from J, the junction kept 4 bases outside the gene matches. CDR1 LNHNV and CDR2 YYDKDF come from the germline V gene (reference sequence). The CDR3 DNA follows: TGTGCCACCAGCAGAGATCTGAGCGGGGGCACAGATACGCAGTATTTT. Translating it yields CATSRDLSGGTDTQYF.

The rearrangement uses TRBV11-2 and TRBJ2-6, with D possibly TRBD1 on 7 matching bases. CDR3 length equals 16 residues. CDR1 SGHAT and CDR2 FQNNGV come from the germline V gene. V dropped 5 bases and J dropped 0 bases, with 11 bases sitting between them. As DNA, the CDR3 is TGTGCCAGCAGCCAGGGGGGAAGCTCTGGGGCCAACGTCCTGACTTTC. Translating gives CASSQGGSSGANVLTF.

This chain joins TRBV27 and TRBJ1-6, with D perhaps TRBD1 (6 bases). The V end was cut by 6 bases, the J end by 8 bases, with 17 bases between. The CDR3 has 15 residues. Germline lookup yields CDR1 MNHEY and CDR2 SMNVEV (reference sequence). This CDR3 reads CASRPSGVLDSPLHF. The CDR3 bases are TGTGCCAGCAGACCATCAGGGGTTTTGGATTCACCCCTCCACTTT.

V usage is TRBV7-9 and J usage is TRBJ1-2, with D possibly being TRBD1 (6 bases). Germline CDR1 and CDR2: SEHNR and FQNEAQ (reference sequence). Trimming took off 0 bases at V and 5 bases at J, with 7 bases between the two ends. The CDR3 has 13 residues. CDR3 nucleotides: TGTGCCAGCAGCTTAGCGCAGGGGTATGGCTACACCTTC. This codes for CASSLAQGYGYTF.

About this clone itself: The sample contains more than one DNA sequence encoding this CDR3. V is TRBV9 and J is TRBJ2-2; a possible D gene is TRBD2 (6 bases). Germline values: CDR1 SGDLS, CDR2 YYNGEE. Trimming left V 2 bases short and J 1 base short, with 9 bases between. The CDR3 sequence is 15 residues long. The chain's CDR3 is CASSVEGQNTGELFF. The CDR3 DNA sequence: TGTGCCAGCAGCGTGGAGGGGCAGAACACCGGGGAGCTGTTTTTT.

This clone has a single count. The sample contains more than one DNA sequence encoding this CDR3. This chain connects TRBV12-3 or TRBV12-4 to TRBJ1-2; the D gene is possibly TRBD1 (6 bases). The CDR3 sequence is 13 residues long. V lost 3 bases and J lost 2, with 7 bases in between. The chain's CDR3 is CASSLRGNYGYTF. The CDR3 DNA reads TGTGCCAGCAGTTTGAGGGGGAACTATGGCTACACCTTC.

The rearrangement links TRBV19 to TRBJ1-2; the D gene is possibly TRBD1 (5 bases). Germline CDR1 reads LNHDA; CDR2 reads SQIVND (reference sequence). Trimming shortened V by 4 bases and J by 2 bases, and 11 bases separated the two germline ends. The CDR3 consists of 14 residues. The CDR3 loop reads CASSTGHFNYGYTF. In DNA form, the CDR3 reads TGTGCCAGTAGTACAGGACATTTCAACTATGGCTACACCTTC.

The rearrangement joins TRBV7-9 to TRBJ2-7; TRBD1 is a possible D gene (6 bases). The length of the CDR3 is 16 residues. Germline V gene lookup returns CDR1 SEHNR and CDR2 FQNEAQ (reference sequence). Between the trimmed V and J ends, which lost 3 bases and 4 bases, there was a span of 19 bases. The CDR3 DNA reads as TGTGCCAGCAGCTTGGCAAACCTGGGCAGGGGATACGAGCAGTACTTC. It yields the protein CASSLANLGRGYEQYF. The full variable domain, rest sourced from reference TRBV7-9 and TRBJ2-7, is DTGVSQNPRHKITKRGQNVTFRCDPISEHNRLYWYRQTLGQGPEFLTYFQNEAQLEKSRLLSDRFSAERPKGSFSTLEIQRTEQGDSAMYLCASSLANLGRGYEQYFGPGTRLTVT.

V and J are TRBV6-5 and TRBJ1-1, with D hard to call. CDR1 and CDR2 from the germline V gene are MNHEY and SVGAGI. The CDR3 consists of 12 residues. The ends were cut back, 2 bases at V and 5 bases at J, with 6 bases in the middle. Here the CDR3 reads CASSYAMTEAFF. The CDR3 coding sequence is TGTGCCAGCAGTTACGCGATGACTGAAGCTTTCTTT.

CDR3 bases: TGTGCCAGCAGCTTACCCTCGCTAGCGGGGGGGCGGGATGAGCAGTTCTTC. Encoded protein: CASSLPSLAGGRDEQFF. This chain links TRBV13 with TRBJ2-1; 12 positions agree with TRBD2. V was pared by 2 bases and J by 8 bases, with 10 bases of the junction left unmatched. Germline V gene lookup returns CDR1 PRHDT and CDR2 FYEKMQ (reference sequence). This CDR3 has 17 amino acids. Full variable domain (remainder filled in from reference TRBV13 and TRBJ2-1): AAGVIQSPRHLIKEKRETATLKCYPIPRHDTVYWYQQGPGQDPQFLISFYEKMQSDKGSIPDRFSAQQFSDYHSELNMSSLELGDSALYFCASSLPSLAGGRDEQFFGPGTRLTVL.

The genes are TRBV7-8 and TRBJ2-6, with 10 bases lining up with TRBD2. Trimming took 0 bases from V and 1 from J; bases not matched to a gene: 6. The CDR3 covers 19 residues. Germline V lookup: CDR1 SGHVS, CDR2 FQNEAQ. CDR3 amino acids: CASSLASGGPESGANVLTF. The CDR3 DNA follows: TGTGCCAGCAGCTTAGCTAGCGGGGGGCCGGAGTCTGGGGCCAACGTCCTGACTTTC.

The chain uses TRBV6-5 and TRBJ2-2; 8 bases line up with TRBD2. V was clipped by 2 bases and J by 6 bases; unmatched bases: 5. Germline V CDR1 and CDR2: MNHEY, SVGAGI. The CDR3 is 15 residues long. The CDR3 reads CASSYDRGGPGELFF. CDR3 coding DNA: TGTGCCAGCAGTTACGACCGGGGGGGACCCGGGGAGCTGTTTTTT.

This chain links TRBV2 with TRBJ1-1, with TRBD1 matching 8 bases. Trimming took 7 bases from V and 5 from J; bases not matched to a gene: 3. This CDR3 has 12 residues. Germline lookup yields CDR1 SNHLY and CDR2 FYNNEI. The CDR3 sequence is CASTQGETEAFF. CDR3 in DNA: TGTGCCAGCACACAGGGGGAAACTGAAGCTTTCTTT.

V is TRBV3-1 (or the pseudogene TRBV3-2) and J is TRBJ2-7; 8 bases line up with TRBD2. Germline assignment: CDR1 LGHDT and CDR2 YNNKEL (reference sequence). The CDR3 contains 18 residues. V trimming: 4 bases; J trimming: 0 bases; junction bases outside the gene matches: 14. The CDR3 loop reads CASSLGLGEYPSSYEQYF. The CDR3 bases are TGTGCCAGCAGCCTGGGACTAGGCGAGTACCCGAGCTCCTACGAGCAGTACTTC.

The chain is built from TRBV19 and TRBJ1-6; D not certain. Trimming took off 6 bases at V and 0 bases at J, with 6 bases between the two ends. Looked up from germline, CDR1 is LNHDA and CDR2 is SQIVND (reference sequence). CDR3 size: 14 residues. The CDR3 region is CASSESSYNSPLHF. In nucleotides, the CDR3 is TGTGCCAGTAGCGAGAGCTCCTATAATTCACCCCTCCACTTT.

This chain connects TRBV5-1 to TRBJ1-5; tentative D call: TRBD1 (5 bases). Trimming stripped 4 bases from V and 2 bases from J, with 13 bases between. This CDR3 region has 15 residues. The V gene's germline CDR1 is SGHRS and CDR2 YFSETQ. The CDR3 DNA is TGCGCCAGCAGCCTAACCGGGACTGGCAATCAGCCCCAGCATTTT. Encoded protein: CASSLTGTGNQPQHF.